A selection of T cell receptor beta chains follows, all from one sample in a study of cytomegalovirus exposure and HLA in healthy donors. Profiled with immunoSEQ multiplex PCR; TCRdb holds only in-frame clones, not every one. The sample includes 200,000 to 250,000 clones, around 80% of them seen just once. The sequencing sample was made of PBMCs. The receptors stem from an older woman in good health and CMV-seropositive. Each CDR3 is given with its conserved first and last residue. Each record gives: D gene, J gene, V gene, clone size, CDR3 protein, CDR3 DNA. A D gene is named only where the DNA matches it firmly. The listing skips clone size in some rows; elsewhere it reads once, few, many or a size class.

D gene: -
J gene: TRBJ2-3
V gene: TRBV7-6
clone size: -
CDR3 protein: CASSSFSSDTQYF
CDR3 DNA: TGTGCCAGCAGCTCCTTTAGTTCAGATACGCAGTATTTT

D gene: -
J gene: TRBJ1-2
V gene: TRBV5-1
clone size: -
CDR3 protein: CASSLEAGANYGYTF
CDR3 DNA: TGCGCCAGCAGCTTGGAGGCAGGGGCTAACTATGGCTACACCTTC

D gene: -
J gene: TRBJ2-4
V gene: TRBV11-2
clone size: -
CDR3 protein: CASSLVSGVKNIQYF
CDR3 DNA: TGTGCCAGCAGCTTAGTATCAGGGGTCAAAAACATTCAGTACTTC

D gene: -
J gene: TRBJ1-5
V gene: TRBV5-1
clone size: -
CDR3 protein: CASSLVGDSNQPQHF
CDR3 DNA: TGCGCCAGCAGCTTGGTAGGGGATAGCAATCAGCCCCAGCATTTT

D gene: TRBD2
J gene: TRBJ2-7
V gene: TRBV7-2
clone size: -
CDR3 protein: CASSPRTSSHEQYF
CDR3 DNA: TGTGCCAGCAGCCCCCGGACTAGCAGCCACGAGCAGTACTTC

D gene: TRBD1
J gene: TRBJ2-2
V gene: TRBV18
clone size: -
CDR3 protein: CASSQGTARTGELFF
CDR3 DNA: TGTGCCAGCTCACAAGGGACAGCAAGGACCGGGGAGCTGTTTTTT

D gene: TRBD1
J gene: TRBJ2-7
V gene: TRBV11-2
clone size: once
CDR3 protein: CASSLQGARYEQYF
CDR3 DNA: TGTGCCAGCAGCTTACAGGGGGCACGCTACGAGCAGTACTTC

D gene: -
J gene: TRBJ1-6
V gene: TRBV9
clone size: -
CDR3 protein: CASSPLWGGGSPLHF
CDR3 DNA: TGTGCCAGCAGCCCCCTGTGGGGAGGCGGATCACCCCTCCACTTT

D gene: -
J gene: TRBJ2-1
V gene: TRBV5-1
clone size: -
CDR3 protein: CASSLAYEQFF
CDR3 DNA: TGCGCCAGCAGCTTGGCTTATGAGCAGTTCTTC

D gene: -
J gene: TRBJ2-7
V gene: TRBV21-1
clone size: -
CDR3 protein: CAFKGRGSDSYEQYF
CDR3 DNA: TGTGCCTTTAAGGGACGGGGGTCTGACTCCTACGAGCAGTACTTC

D gene: -
J gene: TRBJ1-1
V gene: TRBV6-1
clone size: -
CDR3 protein: CASSRMGGRLGEAFF
CDR3 DNA: TGTGCCAGCAGTCGGATGGGGGGGCGCCTAGGTGAAGCTTTCTTT

D gene: TRBD2
J gene: TRBJ2-7
V gene: TRBV7-3
clone size: -
CDR3 protein: CASSLTGLAGEQYF
CDR3 DNA: TGTGCCAGCAGCTTAACGGGACTAGCTGGCGAGCAGTACTTC

D gene: -
J gene: TRBJ1-3
V gene: TRBV7-6
clone size: few
CDR3 protein: CASSLNNREAGNTIYF
CDR3 DNA: TGTGCCAGCAGCCTCAACAACAGGGAAGCTGGAAACACCATATATTTT

D gene: -
J gene: TRBJ2-2
V gene: TRBV7-7
clone size: -
CDR3 protein: CASSLVETGELFF
CDR3 DNA: TGTGCCAGCAGCTTAGTGGAGACCGGGGAGCTGTTTTTT

D gene: TRBD1
J gene: TRBJ2-2
V gene: TRBV5-6
clone size: -
CDR3 protein: CASSWADRGYTGELFF
CDR3 DNA: TGTGCCAGCAGCTGGGCGGACAGGGGGTACACCGGGGAGCTGTTTTTT

D gene: -
J gene: TRBJ2-1
V gene: TRBV6-5
clone size: -
CDR3 protein: CASSYRGPNEQFF
CDR3 DNA: TGTGCCAGCAGTTACAGGGGTCCCAATGAGCAGTTCTTC

D gene: TRBD1
J gene: TRBJ1-2
V gene: TRBV4-3
clone size: -
CDR3 protein: CASSRAHDRETYGYTF
CDR3 DNA: TGCGCCAGCAGCCGGGCCCATGACAGGGAGACCTATGGCTACACCTTC

D gene: TRBD2
J gene: TRBJ2-1
V gene: TRBV2
clone size: -
CDR3 protein: CASSYPVAGGYNEQFF
CDR3 DNA: TGTGCCAGCAGTTACCCGGTAGCGGGGGGCTACAATGAGCAGTTCTTC

D gene: TRBD2
J gene: TRBJ2-1
V gene: TRBV28
clone size: -
CDR3 protein: CASYAFRIGGGFGNEQFF
CDR3 DNA: TGTGCCAGTTATGCCTTCCGTATCGGGGGGGGTTTTGGTAATGAGCAGTTCTTC

D gene: -
J gene: TRBJ1-5
V gene: TRBV28
clone size: -
CDR3 protein: CASSRAQPQHF
CDR3 DNA: TGTGCCAGTTCGAGAGCTCAGCCCCAGCATTTT

D gene: TRBD1
J gene: TRBJ1-2
V gene: TRBV28
clone size: few
CDR3 protein: CASSVQGEGYTF
CDR3 DNA: TGTGCCAGCAGCGTCCAGGGGGAGGGCTACACCTTC

D gene: -
J gene: TRBJ1-1
V gene: TRBV6-5
clone size: -
CDR3 protein: CASSYSRGIPEAFF
CDR3 DNA: TGTGCCAGCAGTTACTCGAGGGGGATACCTGAAGCTTTCTTT

D gene: TRBD1
J gene: TRBJ1-4
V gene: TRBV7-7
clone size: -
CDR3 protein: CASSLGFEDRNDEKLFF
CDR3 DNA: TGTGCCAGCAGCTTAGGGTTTGAGGACAGGAACGATGAAAAACTGTTTTTT

D gene: -
J gene: TRBJ1-2
V gene: TRBV25-1
clone size: -
CDR3 protein: CASSQRERVGYTF
CDR3 DNA: TGTGCCAGCAGTCAGAGGGAAAGGGTGGGCTACACCTTC

D gene: -
J gene: TRBJ2-1
V gene: TRBV5-1
clone size: -
CDR3 protein: CASSLVADEQFF
CDR3 DNA: TGCGCCAGCAGCTTGGTGGCGGATGAGCAGTTCTTC

D gene: TRBD1
J gene: TRBJ1-5
V gene: TRBV6-5
clone size: once
CDR3 protein: CASSLGQGGNQPQHF
CDR3 DNA: TGTGCCAGCAGCCTTGGACAGGGCGGCAATCAGCCCCAGCATTTT

D gene: -
J gene: TRBJ1-3
V gene: TRBV6-1
clone size: -
CDR3 protein: CASSDTSPSSGNTIYF
CDR3 DNA: TGTGCCAGCAGTGACACATCACCTAGCTCTGGAAACACCATATATTTT

D gene: -
J gene: TRBJ1-4
V gene: TRBV6-5
clone size: -
CDR3 protein: CASSPGSTNEKLFF
CDR3 DNA: TGTGCCAGCAGTCCAGGGTCTACTAATGAAAAACTGTTTTTT

D gene: TRBD2
J gene: TRBJ2-7
V gene: TRBV5-4
clone size: -
CDR3 protein: CASSPKRETHYEQYF
CDR3 DNA: TGTGCCAGCAGCCCCAAGCGGGAGACTCACTACGAGCAGTACTTC

D gene: TRBD1
J gene: TRBJ2-6
V gene: TRBV6-1
clone size: once
CDR3 protein: CASSERRDRASAGANVLTF
CDR3 DNA: TGTGCCAGCAGTGAACGTCGGGACAGGGCTTCCGCTGGGGCCAACGTCCTGACTTTC

D gene: TRBD1
J gene: TRBJ1-4
V gene: TRBV5-6
clone size: -
CDR3 protein: CASSRGAGGLDEKLFF
CDR3 DNA: TGTGCCAGCAGCCGGGGGGCAGGGGGCCTGGATGAAAAACTGTTTTTT

D gene: -
J gene: TRBJ1-2
V gene: TRBV7-8
clone size: -
CDR3 protein: CASSLVVGLSNGYTF
CDR3 DNA: TGTGCCAGCAGCTTAGTGGTTGGACTGTCGAATGGCTACACCTTC

D gene: -
J gene: TRBJ1-4
V gene: TRBV28
clone size: few
CDR3 protein: CASSPQAGRGTVF
CDR3 DNA: TGTGCCAGCAGTCCCCAGGCCGGCCGGGGGACTGTTTTT

D gene: TRBD1
J gene: TRBJ1-2
V gene: TRBV30
clone size: -
CDR3 protein: CALRGTGYGGYTF
CDR3 DNA: TGTGCTTTAAGAGGGACAGGTTACGGCGGCTACACCTTC

D gene: -
J gene: TRBJ1-6
V gene: TRBV18
clone size: -
CDR3 protein: CASSPGQINSPLHF
CDR3 DNA: TGTGCCAGCTCACCTGGACAGATTAATTCACCCCTCCACTTT

D gene: TRBD1
J gene: TRBJ2-2
V gene: TRBV7-9
clone size: once
CDR3 protein: CASSSRQGGGELFF
CDR3 DNA: TGTGCCAGCAGCTCGAGACAGGGCGGAGGGGAGCTGTTTTTT

D gene: TRBD2
J gene: TRBJ2-3
V gene: TRBV12-5
clone size: few
CDR3 protein: CASGSGLADPSTDTQYF
CDR3 DNA: TGTGCTAGTGGTTCGGGACTAGCGGATCCTAGCACAGATACGCAGTATTTT